What follows are 21 T cell receptor beta chains derived from one specimen sequenced in a study of blood T cell repertoires in COVID-19. TCRdb's table, derived via immunoSEQ multiplex PCR, lists solely in-frame clones and lacks some. The sample holds 150,000 to 160,000 clones, approximately 80% seen once. Sequencing was done on a sample of peripheral blood. These receptors were taken from a man aged 60-69 years with acute or convalescent COVID-19.

The CDR3 loop reads CATSRAYNEQFF. CDR3 in DNA: TGTGCCACCAGCAGAGCGTACAATGAGCAGTTCTTC. The V and J genes are TRBV15 and TRBJ2-1; D is unclear. Germline CDR1 reads LNHNV; CDR2 reads YYDKDF (reference sequence). Deletions cut 1 base from V and 4 bases from J, with 2 bases between. This CDR3 contains 12 residues.

A few counts support this clone. V is TRBV5-1 and J is TRBJ2-4; D possibly corresponds to TRBD2 (6 bases). The CDR3 consists of 16 residues. Trimming left V 4 bases short and J 4 bases short, with 18 bases between. The germline V gene has CDR1 SGHRS and CDR2 YFSETQ. CDR3 coding DNA: TGCGCCAGCAGCGGCGGGACCCCAACCCTAAAAAACATTCAGTACTTC. This codes for CASSGGTPTLKNIQYF.

The rearrangement links TRBV20-1 to TRBJ2-2; D is ambiguous. Per the germline V gene, CDR1 is DFQATT and CDR2 is SNEGSKA (reference sequence). CDR3 size: 16 residues. The V and J ends lost 3 bases and 6 bases respectively, with 20 bases between them. The CDR3 nucleotides read TGCAGTGCTAGTCGCCTACTAAGCGCCGGCCCCGGGGAGCTGTTTTTT. Translated: CSASRLLSAGPGELFF.

The J gene is TRBJ1-2, the V gene TRBV24-1; D unclear. The V end lost 4 bases, the J end lost 4 bases, and 3 bases lay between the germline ends. Germline assignment: CDR1 KGHDR and CDR2 SFDVKD. CDR3 length equals 11 residues. In DNA form, the CDR3 reads TGTGCCACCAGTGACGGCTATGGCTACACCTTC. The encoded protein is CATSDGYGYTF.

The count of this clone is one. The chain recombines TRBV7-2 with TRBJ2-7; maybe TRBD2 (5 bases). Germline V CDR1 and CDR2: SGHTA, FQGNSA. Trimming stripped 1 base from V and 3 bases from J, with 7 bases between. The CDR3 is 13 residues long. DNA of the CDR3: TGTGCCAGCAGCTTAGAAGGAGGCTACGAGCAGTACTTC. Translation gives CASSLEGGYEQYF.

This rearrangement joins TRBV6-2 or TRBV6-3 to TRBJ1-3, with a possible D match to TRBD1 (6 bases). There are 18 residues in the CDR3. Between the trimmed V and J ends, which lost 2 bases and 3 bases, there was a span of 20 bases. Germline CDR1 reads MNHEY; CDR2 reads SVGEGT. The CDR3 reads CASSYGTSKLSRGNTIYF. CDR3 DNA sequence: TGTGCCAGCAGTTACGGGACATCCAAACTCTCTCGTGGAAACACCATATATTTT.

This chain uses TRBV5-5 with TRBJ2-2; maybe TRBD2 (5 bases). The germline V gene encodes CDR1 SGHKS and CDR2 YYEKEE (reference sequence). This CDR3 region has 14 residues. Trimming stripped 6 bases from V and 4 bases from J, with 13 bases between. CDR3 DNA: TGTGCCAGCACCCAGAGGGCAGGCACCGGGGAGCTGTTTTTT. As protein: CASTQRAGTGELFF.

The chain recombines TRBV5-1 with TRBJ1-2; 7 bases line up with TRBD1. The V gene end was trimmed by 4 bases and the J gene end by 1 base; junction bases not matched to a gene: 7. CDR3 length equals 15 residues. Germline V gene lookup returns CDR1 SGHRS and CDR2 YFSETQ. The CDR3 DNA reads TGCGCCAGCAGCCCGGGGACAGTGGTTAACTATGGCTACACCTTC. It yields the protein CASSPGTVVNYGYTF. The entire variable domain, with the rest obtained from reference TRBV5-1 and TRBJ1-2, is as follows: KAGVTQTPRYLIKTRGQQVTLSCSPISGHRSVSWYQQTPGQGLQFLFEYFSETQRNKGNFPGRFSGRQFSNSRSEMNVSTLELGDSALYLCASSPGTVVNYGYTFGSGTRLTVV.

J is TRBJ1-5 and V is TRBV30, with D perhaps matching TRBD1 (5 bases). CDR3 length: 13 amino acids. Germline CDR1 and CDR2: GTSNPN and SVGIG (reference sequence). Trimming removed 0 bases from V and 9 bases from J, with 12 bases in between. The CDR3, as DNA: TGTGCCTGGAGTGTTGACAGTGTAGGGCCCCAGCATTTT. Its protein product is CAWSVDSVGPQHF.

The chain uses TRBV6-5 and TRBJ1-3; possibly TRBD1 for D (6 bases). The V gene's germline CDR1 is MNHEY and CDR2 SVGAGI. The CDR3 consists of 15 residues. Trimming removed 2 bases at V and 2 bases at J, with 10 bases between. CDR3 DNA: TGTGCCAGCAGTTACACAGGGCAAACTGGAAACACCATATATTTT. It encodes CASSYTGQTGNTIYF.

This chain joins TRBV30 and TRBJ1-5; the D gene is possibly TRBD1 (5 bases). The CDR3 covers 15 residues. Per the germline V gene, CDR1 is GTSNPN and CDR2 is SVGIG (reference sequence). Between the trimmed V and J ends, which lost 4 bases and 7 bases, there was a span of 20 bases. Written as DNA, the CDR3 is TGTGCCTGGAAAAAGGGAGGGGCGTCCGGGCAGCCCCAGCATTTT. Amino acid sequence: CAWKKGGASGQPQHF.

The DNA of the CDR3 is TGTGCCAGCAGCCAACAGGGAAGAAGGCAGCCCCAGCATTTT. This encodes CASSQQGRRQPQHF. The V call is TRBV2, the J call TRBJ1-5; a weak D match, TRBD1 (6 bases). The V and J ends lost 6 bases and 7 bases respectively, with 16 bases between them. CDR1 and CDR2 from the germline V gene are SNHLY and FYNNEI. The CDR3 is 14 residues long.

The chain carries TRBV30 and TRBJ2-7; 8 bases line up with TRBD1. V trimming: 2 bases; J trimming: 4 bases; junction bases outside the gene matches: 7. Germline assignment: CDR1 GTSNPN and CDR2 SVGIG (reference sequence). This CDR3 spans 14 amino acids. CDR3 coding DNA: TGTGCCTGGAGTAGGCCAGGGGGCGATTACGAGCAGTACTTC. This gives the protein CAWSRPGGDYEQYF.

The chain links TRBV6-5 to TRBJ2-7, with 7 bases fitting TRBD1. In germline, CDR1 is MNHEY, CDR2 SVGAGI. CDR3 length equals 15 residues. Germline trimming cut 6 bases from V and 2 bases from J; bases unmatched to any gene: 10. The CDR3 DNA sequence: TGTGCCAGCAGAAACACTCGACAGGGTCCCTACGAGCAGTACTTC. It codes for CASRNTRQGPYEQYF.

This chain links TRBV7-9 with TRBJ1-4, with 9 bases aligning to TRBD1. The CDR3 length is 15 residues. Trimming cost V 3 bases and J 7 bases; bases outside gene matches: 6. Germline loops: CDR1 SEHNR, CDR2 FQNEAQ (reference sequence). The DNA for the CDR3 is TGTGCCAGCAGCTTCGGGACAGGGCGAGGTGAAAAACTGTTTTTT. This codes for CASSFGTGRGEKLFF.

The chain has TRBV19 and TRBJ1-1; D is possibly TRBD1 (6 bases). This CDR3 region has 15 residues. V was shortened by 5 bases and J by 10 bases, with 23 bases between the two germline ends. Germline CDR1 reads LNHDA; CDR2 reads SQIVND (reference sequence). CDR3 sequence (DNA): TGTGCCAGTAGTCAATTTTCAGGGGATGGTCTCGGAGCTTTCTTT. Translating it yields CASSQFSGDGLGAFF.

For the CDR3, the DNA is TGTGCCAGCAGCTACAGAGAGGGGGTGGCTACCGGGGAGCTGTTTTTT. It is translated as CASSYREGVATGELFF. The chain uses TRBV6-5 and TRBJ2-2; TRBD1 might be the D (6 bases). Trimming stripped 6 bases from V and 5 bases from J, with 19 bases between. The CDR3 sequence is 16 residues long. Germline lookup yields CDR1 MNHEY and CDR2 SVGAGI.

The chain uses TRBV4-3 and TRBJ2-1, with TRBD2 identical over 15 bases. In germline, CDR1 is LGHNA, CDR2 YSLEER. The CDR3 is made up of 16 amino acids. J gave up 7 bases and V 1 base, and 2 bases lay outside the gene matches. For the CDR3, the DNA is TGCGCCAGCAGCCAAGCCGGGACTAGCGGGAGGAATGAGCAGTTCTTC. Translated: CASSQAGTSGRNEQFF.

This chain links TRBV6-5 with TRBJ2-3; the match to TRBD2 covers 8 bases. Trimming took 2 bases from V and 0 from J; bases not matched to a gene: 4. Germline CDR1 reads MNHEY; CDR2 reads SVGAGI. This CDR3 is built from 16 residues. The CDR3 sequence is CASSYGQRGSTDTQYF. The CDR3 DNA follows: TGTGCCAGCAGTTACGGCCAGCGGGGGAGCACAGATACGCAGTATTTT.

To note about this clone: Other DNA sequences of this sample code for an identical CDR3. V usage is TRBV18 and J usage is TRBJ1-5; TRBD1 matches 9 bases. Unmatched junction bases numbered 4, after V lost 3 bases and J lost 7 bases. Germline loops: CDR1 KGHSH, CDR2 LQKENI. The CDR3 runs to 14 residues. CDR3 region: CASSPGQGQQPQHF. CDR3 DNA: TGTGCCAGCTCACCGGGACAGGGCCAACAGCCCCAGCATTTT.

This rearrangement joins TRBV3-1 (or the pseudogene TRBV3-2) to TRBJ2-2; 9 nucleotides line up with TRBD2. Germline V gene data show CDR1 as LGHDT and CDR2 as YNNKEL (reference sequence). CDR3 length equals 15 residues. The V gene end was trimmed by 5 bases and the J gene end by 6 bases; junction bases not matched to a gene: 7. The CDR3 region is CASSLGRTSAGELFF. The CDR3 DNA reads as TGTGCCAGCAGCTTAGGGAGGACTAGCGCCGGGGAGCTGTTTTTT.